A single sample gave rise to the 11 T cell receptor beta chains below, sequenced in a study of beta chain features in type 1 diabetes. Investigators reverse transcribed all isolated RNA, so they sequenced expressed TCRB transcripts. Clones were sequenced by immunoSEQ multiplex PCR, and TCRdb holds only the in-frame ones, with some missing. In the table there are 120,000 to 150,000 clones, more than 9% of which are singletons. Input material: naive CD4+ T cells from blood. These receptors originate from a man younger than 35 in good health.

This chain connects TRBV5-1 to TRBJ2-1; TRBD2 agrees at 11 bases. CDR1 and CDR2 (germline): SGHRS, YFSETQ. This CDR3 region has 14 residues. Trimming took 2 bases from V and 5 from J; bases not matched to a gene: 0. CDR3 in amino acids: CASSFSGGDNEQFF. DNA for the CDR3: TGCGCCAGCAGCTTTAGCGGGGGGGACAATGAGCAGTTCTTC.

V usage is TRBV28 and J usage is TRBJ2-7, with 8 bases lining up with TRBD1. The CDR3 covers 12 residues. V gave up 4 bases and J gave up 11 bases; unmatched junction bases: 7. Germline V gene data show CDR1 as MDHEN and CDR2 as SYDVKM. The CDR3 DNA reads TGTGCCAGCAGTTCCGGACAGGGTTTGGAGTACTTC. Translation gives CASSSGQGLEYF.

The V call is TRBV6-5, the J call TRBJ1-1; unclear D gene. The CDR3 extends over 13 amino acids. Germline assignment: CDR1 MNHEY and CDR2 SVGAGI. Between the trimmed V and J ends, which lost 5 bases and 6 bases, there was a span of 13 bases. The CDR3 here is CASSAVGGAEAFF. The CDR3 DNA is TGTGCCAGCAGTGCCGTAGGAGGCGCTGAAGCTTTCTTT.

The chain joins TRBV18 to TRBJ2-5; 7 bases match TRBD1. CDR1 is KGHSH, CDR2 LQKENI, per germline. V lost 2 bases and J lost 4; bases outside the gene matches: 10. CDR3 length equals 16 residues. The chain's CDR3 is CASSPSAHTGVETQYF. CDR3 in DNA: TGTGCCAGCTCACCATCTGCCCACACAGGGGTAGAGACCCAGTACTTC.

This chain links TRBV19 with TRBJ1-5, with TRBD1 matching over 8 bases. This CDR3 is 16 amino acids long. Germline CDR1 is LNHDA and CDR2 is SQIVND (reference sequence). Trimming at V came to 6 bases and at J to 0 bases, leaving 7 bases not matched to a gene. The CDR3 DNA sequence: TGTGCCAGTAGCACAACCGGACAGGGTAGCAATCAGCCCCAGCATTTT. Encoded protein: CASSTTGQGSNQPQHF.

CDR3 protein: CASSQLSTSGGHNEQFF. CDR3 nucleotide sequence: TGTGCCAGCAGCCAGCTCTCGACTAGCGGGGGACACAATGAGCAGTTCTTC. The genes are TRBV4-2 and TRBJ2-1, with 12 nucleotides matching TRBD2. Germline lookup yields CDR1 LGHNA and CDR2 YNFKEQ. V gave up 3 bases and J gave up 5 bases; unmatched junction bases: 8. CDR3 length: 17 amino acids.

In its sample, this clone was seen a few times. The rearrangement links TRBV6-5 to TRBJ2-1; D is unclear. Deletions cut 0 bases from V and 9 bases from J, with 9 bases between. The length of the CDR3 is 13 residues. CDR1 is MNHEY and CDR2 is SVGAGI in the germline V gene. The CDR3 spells CASSYSLRSEQFF. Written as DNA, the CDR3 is TGTGCCAGCAGTTACTCGCTCCGGTCTGAGCAGTTCTTC.

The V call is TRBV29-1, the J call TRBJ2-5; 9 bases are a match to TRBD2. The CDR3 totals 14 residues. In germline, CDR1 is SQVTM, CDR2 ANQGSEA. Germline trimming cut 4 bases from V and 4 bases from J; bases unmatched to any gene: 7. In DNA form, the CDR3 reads TGCAGCGTTGCTGAGCGGGGGGTAGGAGAGACCCAGTACTTC. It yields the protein CSVAERGVGETQYF.

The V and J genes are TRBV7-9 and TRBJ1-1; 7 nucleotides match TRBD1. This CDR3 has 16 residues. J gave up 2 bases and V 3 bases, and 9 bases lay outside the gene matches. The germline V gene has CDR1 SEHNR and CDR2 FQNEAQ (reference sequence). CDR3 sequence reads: CASSFSRGNSNTEAFF. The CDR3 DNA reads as TGTGCCAGCAGCTTCTCCAGGGGGAATTCAAACACTGAAGCTTTCTTT.

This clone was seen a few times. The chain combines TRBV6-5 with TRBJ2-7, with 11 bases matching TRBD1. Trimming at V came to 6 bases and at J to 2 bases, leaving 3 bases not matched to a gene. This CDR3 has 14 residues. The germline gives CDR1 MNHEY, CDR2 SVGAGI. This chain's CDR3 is CASRSGQGAYEQYF. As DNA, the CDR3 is TGTGCCAGCAGATCGGGACAGGGGGCCTACGAGCAGTACTTC.

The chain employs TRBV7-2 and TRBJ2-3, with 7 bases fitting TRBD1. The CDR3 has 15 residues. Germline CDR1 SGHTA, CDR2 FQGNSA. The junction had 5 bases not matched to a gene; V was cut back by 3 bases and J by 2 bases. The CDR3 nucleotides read TGTGCCAGCAGCTTTGTGGGACAGTCCACAGATACGCAGTATTTT. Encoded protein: CASSFVGQSTDTQYF.